The 25 T cell receptor beta chains reported below all come from one sample, sequenced in a study of cytomegalovirus exposure and HLA in healthy donors. The PCR was carried out with 60 Vbeta primers and 13 Jbeta primers. This table comes from immunoSEQ multiplex PCR, and its TCRdb copy is limited to in-frame clones, with some not included. The sample has under 200,000 clones, roughly 85% seen once; the top ten hold around 1.7%. Sequenced input: PBMCs. These TCRs come from a woman in her late teens or twenties in good health and CMV-seronegative.

This chain connects TRBV1 to TRBJ2-1; the DNA was not used to check the table's D call, TRBD1. TRBV1 is a documented pseudogene. The CDR3 length is 15 residues. CDR3 residues: CTSSRRDRDPNEQFF. CDR3 DNA: TGCACCAGCAGCAGAAGGGACAGGGATCCCAATGAGCAGTTCTTC.

V gene TRBV7-9 combines with J gene TRBJ2-2, with TRBD2 matching over 11 bases. The length of the CDR3 is 17 residues. Germline lookup yields CDR1 SEHNR and CDR2 FQNEAQ (reference sequence). J lost 6 bases, V lost 2 bases, and 8 bases had no gene match. CDR3 sequence reads: CASSLSSLAGVPGELFF. The CDR3 coding sequence is TGTGCCAGCAGCTTATCCTCACTAGCGGGAGTTCCCGGGGAGCTGTTTTTT.

The chain is built from TRBV28 and TRBJ2-1; TRBD2 aligns across 9 bases. CDR1 and CDR2 from the germline V gene are MDHEN and SYDVKM. V lost 5 bases, J lost 5 bases, and 7 bases stayed unmatched. This CDR3 is built from 15 residues. CDR3 nucleotides: TGTGCCAGCAGTCCCGAACTAGCGGGCAACAATGAGCAGTTCTTC. It encodes CASSPELAGNNEQFF.

The genes are TRBV18 and TRBJ1-1; the D gene is possibly TRBD1 (5 bases). V shed 4 bases and J shed 0 bases, with 15 bases lying between them. CDR3 length: 16 amino acids. Germline-derived CDR1 and CDR2 are KGHSH and LQKENI. The CDR3 DNA follows: TGTGCCAGCTCACGCGGATTTTTAGGGGTGAACACTGAAGCTTTCTTT. This encodes CASSRGFLGVNTEAFF.

The J gene is TRBJ2-1, the V gene TRBV4-1; TRBD2 aligns across 11 bases. Germline V gives CDR1 MGHRA, CDR2 YSYEKL. V dropped 1 base and J dropped 6; count of bases not matched to a gene: 8. The CDR3 loop spans 17 amino acids. The chain's CDR3 is CASSQALGLADRNEQFF. The CDR3, as DNA: TGCGCCAGCAGCCAAGCCCTGGGACTAGCGGACCGCAATGAGCAGTTCTTC.

Written as DNA, the CDR3 is TGTGCCTGGAGTTATAGTTTACCCGATGAGCAGTTCTTC. This codes for CAWSYSLPDEQFF. This chain uses TRBV30 with TRBJ2-1; D gene uncertain. V lost 2 bases and J 8 bases, leaving 13 bases between the germline ends. CDR1 and CDR2 (germline): GTSNPN, SVGIG (reference sequence). This CDR3 region has 13 residues.

The chain has TRBV10-3 and TRBJ2-2; TRBD2 agrees at 9 bases. V was pared by 9 bases and J by 5 bases, with 4 bases of the junction left unmatched. Germline V gene lookup returns CDR1 ENHRY and CDR2 SYGVKD. This CDR3 spans 13 amino acids. The CDR3 DNA is TGTGCCATAGCGGGAGGTTGGACCGGGGAGCTGTTTTTT. Encoded protein: CAIAGGWTGELFF.

J is TRBJ1-5 and V is TRBV2; 7 bases match TRBD1. The CDR3 consists of 15 residues. CDR1 and CDR2 (germline): SNHLY, FYNNEI. Trimming at V came to 6 bases and at J to 1 base, leaving 6 bases not matched to a gene. The CDR3 sequence: CASSRQGQSNQPQHF. In nucleotides, the CDR3 is TGTGCCAGCAGCCGACAGGGCCAAAGCAATCAGCCCCAGCATTTT. Based on the CDR3 plus reference TRBV2 and TRBJ1-5, the full variable domain is EPEVTQTPSHQVTQMGQEVILRCVPISNHLYFYWYRQILGQKVEFLVSFYNNEISEKSEIFDDQFSVERPDGSNFTLKIRSTKLEDSAMYFCASSRQGQSNQPQHFGDGTRLSIL.

V and J are TRBV5-6 and TRBJ2-5; TRBD1 is a possible D gene (6 bases). CDR3 length: 15 residues. CDR1 and CDR2 (germline): SGHDT, YYEEEE. V was clipped by 2 bases and J by 1 base, with 12 bases between them. The CDR3 bases are TGTGCCAGCAGCTTTCTGACAGGCACCCAAGAGACCCAGTACTTC. Encoded protein: CASSFLTGTQETQYF.

The chain couples TRBV25-1 to TRBJ1-2; TRBD1 matches at 8 bases. This CDR3 spans 18 amino acids. Germline CDR1 is MGHDK and CDR2 is SYGVNS. J gave up 4 bases and V 2 bases, and 15 bases lay outside the gene matches. The chain's CDR3 is CASSERGAGGTVTYGYTF. CDR3 sequence (DNA): TGTGCCAGCAGTGAAAGAGGGGCAGGGGGCACGGTAACCTATGGCTACACCTTC.

The chain carries TRBV7-2 and TRBJ2-7, with 9 bases lining up with TRBD2. This CDR3 comprises 14 residues. Germline CDR1 and CDR2: SGHTA and FQGNSA. J lost 3 bases, V lost 3 bases, and 3 bases had no gene match. As DNA, the CDR3 is TGTGCCAGCAGCTTGGGGACTAGCAACTACGAGCAGTACTTC. The encoded protein is CASSLGTSNYEQYF. Filled out from reference TRBV7-2 and TRBJ2-7, the complete variable domain reads GAGVSQSPSNKVTEKGKDVELRCDPISGHTALYWYRQSLGQGLEFLIYFQGNSAPDKSGLPSDRFSAERTGGSVSTLTIQRTQQEDSAVYLCASSLGTSNYEQYFGPGTRLTVT.

The CDR3 nucleotides are TGTGCCAGCAGCTTAAATCAACCGGGACAGGGGGGGGAGACCCAGTACTTC. Amino acids: CASSLNQPGQGGETQYF. V and J are TRBV11-2 and TRBJ2-5; 11 positions match TRBD1. CDR1 and CDR2 (germline): SGHAT, FQNNGV. V trimming: 2 bases; J trimming: 5 bases; junction bases outside the gene matches: 10. The CDR3 covers 17 residues.

CDR3 nucleotides: TGTGCCAGCAGCCAACTCGACGGGGAGACCCAGTACTTC. It yields the protein CASSQLDGETQYF. The genes are TRBV14 and TRBJ2-5; D unresolved. The V end lost 2 bases, the J end lost 5 bases, and 9 bases lay between the germline ends. CDR3 length: 13 residues. Per the germline V gene, CDR1 is SGHDN and CDR2 is FVKESK.

This clone was detected a few times. The chain links TRBV4-3 to TRBJ2-7; TRBD2 aligns across 9 bases. The CDR3 spans 14 residues. The V gene end was trimmed by 4 bases and the J gene end by 5 bases; junction bases not matched to a gene: 6. The germline V gene encodes CDR1 LGHNA and CDR2 YSLEER. Here the CDR3 DNA reads TGCGCCAGCAGCCCCACTAGCGGGCTCGACGAGCAGTACTTC. Its translation is CASSPTSGLDEQYF.

The J gene is TRBJ2-2, the V gene TRBV7-6, with D perhaps matching TRBD1 (7 bases). CDR3 length: 15 amino acids. V was trimmed by 1 base and J by 4 bases, leaving 10 bases between them. Germline V gene data show CDR1 as SGHVS and CDR2 as FNYEAQ. The CDR3 sequence is CASSLDRGGTGELFF. The CDR3 DNA sequence: TGTGCCAGCAGCTTAGACAGGGGAGGCACCGGGGAGCTGTTTTTT.

In DNA, the CDR3 is TGTGCCACCAGCAGAGATCTTGTGACAGGGGGTATTTTATATACGCAGTATTTT. Protein sequence: CATSRDLVTGGILYTQYF. V is TRBV15 and J is TRBJ2-3; 9 bases are a match to TRBD1. Germline values: CDR1 LNHNV, CDR2 YYDKDF (reference sequence). Losses at the gene ends were 0 bases for V and 7 bases for J; bases not matched to a gene: 14. The CDR3 is made up of 18 amino acids. The whole variable domain, remainder taken from reference TRBV15 and TRBJ2-3, is DAMVIQNPRYQVTQFGKPVTLSCSQTLNHNVMYWYQQKSSQAPKLLFHYYDKDFNNEADTPDNFQSRRPNTSFCFLDIRSPGLGDTAMYLCATSRDLVTGGILYTQYFGPGTRLTVL.

The chain uses TRBV4-1 and TRBJ1-2; D is unresolved. Per the germline V gene, CDR1 is MGHRA and CDR2 is YSYEKL. The CDR3 spans 13 residues. The germline V and J ends were trimmed by 0 bases and 4 bases, with 6 bases remaining between them. The CDR3 nucleotides read TGCGCCAGCAGCCAAGAAGACACCTATGGCTACACCTTC. Amino acid sequence: CASSQEDTYGYTF.

The gene calls are TRBV5-1 and TRBJ2-7; 9 bases are shared with TRBD1. V shed 5 bases and J 0 bases; nucleotides not matched to a gene: 6. This CDR3 region has 15 residues. Germline V gene sequence: CDR1 SGHRS, CDR2 YFSETQ. CDR3 region: CASRYGTGSSYEQYF. Here the CDR3 DNA reads TGCGCCAGCAGGTACGGGACAGGGAGCTCCTACGAGCAGTACTTC. Full variable domain (rest looked up from reference TRBV5-1 and TRBJ2-7): KAGVTQTPRYLIKTRGQQVTLSCSPISGHRSVSWYQQTPGQGLQFLFEYFSETQRNKGNFPGRFSGRQFSNSRSEMNVSTLELGDSALYLCASRYGTGSSYEQYFGPGTRLTVT.

The chain couples TRBV30 to TRBJ1-5; D ambiguous. Trimming shortened V by 0 bases and J by 4 bases, and 7 bases separated the two germline ends. The length of the CDR3 is 13 residues. The germline V gene encodes CDR1 GTSNPN and CDR2 SVGIG (reference sequence). The CDR3: CAWSVYGNQPQHF. The CDR3 nucleotides are TGTGCCTGGAGTGTATACGGTAATCAGCCCCAGCATTTT.

The chain joins TRBV19 to TRBJ2-2; a possible D gene is TRBD1 (5 bases). Trimming left V 7 bases short and J 5 bases short, with 17 bases between. The CDR3 totals 15 residues. Germline values: CDR1 LNHDA, CDR2 SQIVND (reference sequence). CDR3 in DNA: TGTGCCAGTACCACACCGGCAGGGCGAACCGGGGAGCTGTTTTTT. Translating gives CASTTPAGRTGELFF.

The J gene is TRBJ1-1, the V gene TRBV30, with 7 bases matching TRBD1. The CDR3 extends over 14 amino acids. Germline values: CDR1 GTSNPN, CDR2 SVGIG (reference sequence). Germline trimming cut 2 bases from V and 5 bases from J; bases unmatched to any gene: 8. The CDR3: CAWSPTTGRTEAFF. CDR3 DNA sequence: TGTGCCTGGAGTCCAACGACAGGGCGGACTGAAGCTTTCTTT.

The chain joins TRBV5-4 to TRBJ1-6, with D hard to call. V lost 3 bases, J lost 4 bases, and 11 bases lay in between. CDR1 and CDR2 from the germline V gene are SGHNT and YYREEE (reference sequence). The CDR3 is 15 residues long. The CDR3 loop is CASSSGGVYNSPLHF. The CDR3 DNA reads TGTGCCAGCAGCTCCGGCGGGGTTTATAATTCACCCCTCCACTTT.

The V call is TRBV5-6, the J call TRBJ1-3, with D tentatively TRBD1 (6 bases). The CDR3 covers 15 residues. The germline V gene encodes CDR1 SGHDT and CDR2 YYEEEE. V shed 4 bases and J shed 4 bases, with 15 bases lying between them. This CDR3 is CASSQGYLGGNTIYF. In nucleotides, the CDR3 is TGTGCCAGCAGCCAGGGGTATTTAGGGGGAAACACCATATATTTT. Looking up the rest from reference TRBV5-6 and TRBJ1-3 gives the full variable domain: DAGVTQSPTHLIKTRGQQVTLRCSPKSGHDTVSWYQQALGQGPQFIFQYYEEEERQRGNFPDRFSGHQFPNYSSELNVNALLLGDSALYLCASSQGYLGGNTIYFGEGSWLTVV.

V and J are TRBV27 and TRBJ2-7; 7 bases match TRBD1. J gave up 5 bases and V 6 bases, and 4 bases lay outside the gene matches. The CDR3 totals 12 residues. Germline lookup yields CDR1 MNHEY and CDR2 SMNVEV (reference sequence). CDR3 residues: CASRTQGNEQYV. Written as DNA, the CDR3 is TGTGCCAGCAGAACACAGGGGAACGAGCAGTACGTC.

The gene calls are TRBV27 and TRBJ1-5, with 8 positions matching TRBD1. V lost 1 base, J lost 2 bases, and 4 bases stayed unmatched. This CDR3 is built from 16 residues. CDR1 is MNHEY, CDR2 SMNVEV, per germline (reference sequence). The CDR3 protein is CASSLWTGMGNQPQHF. CDR3 DNA: TGTGCCAGCAGTTTATGGACAGGGATGGGCAATCAGCCCCAGCATTTT.